One and the same sample provided the 22 T cell receptor beta chains below, sequenced in a study of T cell responses to AZD1222 COVID-19 vaccine. Profiling relied on immunoSEQ multiplex PCR, and the TCRdb table lists in-frame clones only, not all of them. The data show about 150,000 clones, around nine tenths seen once. The sequencing here drew on peripheral blood, taken on day 0 of AZD1222 vaccination. These receptors came from an adult in good health.

The gene calls are TRBV14 and TRBJ1-1, with TRBD1 matching 7 bases. CDR1 and CDR2 (germline): SGHDN, FVKESK. J was trimmed by 1 base and V by 3 bases; bases with no gene match: 8. CDR3 length: 16 amino acids. The CDR3 DNA reads as TGTGCCAGCAGCCATCTCCAGACAGGGCCGAACACTGAAGCTTTCTTT. It yields the protein CASSHLQTGPNTEAFF.

The chain combines TRBV21-1 with TRBJ2-5; the table's TRBD1 call for D was not verified on the DNA. TRBV21-1 is assigned pseudogene status. The CDR3 loop spans 15 amino acids. The CDR3 bases are TGTGCCAGCAGCAAAGGGGGGCCCCTCCAGGAGACCCAGTACTTC. It specifies CASSKGGPLQETQYF.

This chain links TRBV24-1 with TRBJ1-5; D not resolved. Germline lookup yields CDR1 KGHDR and CDR2 SFDVKD. V dropped 3 bases and J dropped 3 bases, with 2 bases sitting between them. The CDR3 runs 12 residues. The CDR3 loop reads CATSDANQPQHF. CDR3 in DNA: TGTGCCACCAGTGATGCCAATCAGCCCCAGCATTTT.

The chain joins TRBV18 to TRBJ1-6; D remains unclear. CDR1 KGHSH and CDR2 LQKENI come from the germline V gene. Between the trimmed V and J ends, which lost 3 bases and 6 bases, there was a span of 6 bases. This CDR3 contains 13 residues. CDR3 in amino acids: CASSPVGNSPLHF. The CDR3 coding sequence is TGTGCCAGCTCACCCGTCGGTAATTCACCCCTCCACTTT.

This clone was observed once. This chain uses TRBV4-1 with TRBJ2-2; the D gene is possibly TRBD1 (5 bases). Germline V gene data show CDR1 as MGHRA and CDR2 as YSYEKL. The germline V and J ends were trimmed by 0 bases and 5 bases, with 10 bases remaining between them. CDR3 length equals 15 residues. CDR3: CASSQEVSGTGELFF. DNA of the CDR3: TGCGCCAGCAGCCAAGAAGTGTCAGGGACCGGGGAGCTGTTTTTT.

The J gene is TRBJ2-5, the V gene TRBV10-3, with D perhaps matching TRBD1 (5 bases). V was pared by 0 bases and J by 5 bases, with 10 bases between. The CDR3 runs 14 residues. Germline values: CDR1 ENHRY, CDR2 SYGVKD. The CDR3 is CAISESAGLETQYF. CDR3 in DNA: TGTGCCATCAGTGAGTCCGCAGGGCTCGAGACCCAGTACTTC.

The rearrangement links TRBV5-4 to TRBJ1-1; possibly TRBD1 for D (5 bases). V was pared by 0 bases and J by 11 bases, with 11 bases between. CDR1 SGHNT and CDR2 YYREEE come from the germline V gene (reference sequence). This CDR3 spans 12 amino acids. The CDR3 is CASSLAAEGAFF. Here the CDR3 DNA reads TGTGCCAGCAGCTTGGCGGCGGAGGGGGCTTTCTTT.

V is TRBV7-3 and J is TRBJ2-1, with 9 bases that match TRBD2. The CDR3 consists of 15 residues. The V segment lost 1 base and the J segment 5 bases; nucleotides outside the gene matches: 3. Germline assignment: CDR1 SGHTA and CDR2 FQGTGA. The CDR3 is CASSLRAGGHNEQFF. As DNA, the CDR3 is TGTGCCAGCAGCTTAAGGGCGGGGGGGCACAATGAGCAGTTCTTC.

V is TRBV10-3 and J is TRBJ1-2, with D perhaps TRBD1 (5 bases). The CDR3 has 15 residues. Germline V gene data show CDR1 as ENHRY and CDR2 as SYGVKD. With 4 bases removed from V and 0 bases from J, the gap between germline ends came to 12 bases. In DNA form, the CDR3 reads TGTGCCATCAGTGGCGGGGCACGGACTAACTATGGCTACACCTTC. Translated: CAISGGARTNYGYTF.

The chain joins TRBV21-1 to TRBJ1-2; the table gives TRBD1 as D, unverified against the DNA. TRBV21-1 constitutes a pseudogene. The CDR3 runs to 15 residues. The CDR3 bases are TGTGCCAGCAGCAAACCCTGGGACAGGGCGGATGGCTACACCTTC. Amino acid sequence: CASSKPWDRADGYTF.

The gene calls are TRBV5-1 and TRBJ1-2, with D possibly matching TRBD1 (6 bases). The CDR3 is 13 amino acids. Trimming pared 7 bases from V and 2 bases from J, leaving 12 bases between. CDR1 and CDR2 (germline): SGHRS, YFSETQ. The CDR3 reads CASSDQGNYGYTF. For the CDR3, the DNA is TGCGCCAGCTCTGACCAGGGGAACTATGGCTACACCTTC.

The rearrangement joins TRBV6-5 to TRBJ2-1; 9 nucleotides align to TRBD2. The CDR3 totals 16 residues. V lost 2 bases to trimming and J lost 5 bases; unmatched junction nucleotides: 7. Germline V gives CDR1 MNHEY, CDR2 SVGAGI. The CDR3 region has the DNA TGTGCCAGCAGTTACAGGCGGGGGGGCCGTGACAATGAGCAGTTCTTC. Its translation is CASSYRRGGRDNEQFF.

The chain employs TRBV4-3 and TRBJ2-2; maybe TRBD2 (6 bases). The CDR3 extends over 18 amino acids. The V end was cut by 6 bases, the J end by 1 base, with 21 bases between. Germline V CDR1 and CDR2: LGHNA, YSLEER. CDR3 coding DNA: TGCGCCAGCAGTCCCAGGAGGGCTCCTGCGGGGAACACCGGGGAGCTGTTTTTT. It codes for CASSPRRAPAGNTGELFF.

The V and J genes are TRBV7-2 and TRBJ1-1; unclear D gene. The CDR3 loop spans 11 amino acids. The germline V and J ends were trimmed by 5 bases and 10 bases, with 11 bases remaining between them. Per germline, CDR1 SGHTA and CDR2 FQGNSA. The CDR3 loop is CASSPWGRAFF. The CDR3 DNA sequence: TGTGCCAGCAGCCCGTGGGGTAGAGCTTTCTTT. The full variable domain, its missing parts supplied by reference TRBV7-2 and TRBJ1-1, is GAGVSQSPSNKVTEKGKDVELRCDPISGHTALYWYRQSLGQGLEFLIYFQGNSAPDKSGLPSDRFSAERTGGSVSTLTIQRTQQEDSAVYLCASSPWGRAFFGQGTRLTVV.

V and J are TRBV6-5 and TRBJ1-5; 7 nucleotides align to TRBD1. The V gene's germline CDR1 is MNHEY and CDR2 SVGAGI. The CDR3 loop spans 15 amino acids. V trimming: 6 bases; J trimming: 2 bases; junction bases outside the gene matches: 7. The CDR3 coding sequence is TGTGCCAGCAGGGCGGCAGGGGGAGGCAATCAGCCCCAGCATTTT. It translates to CASRAAGGGNQPQHF.

The chain uses TRBV19 and TRBJ1-1; D is uncertain. The CDR3 runs to 13 residues. Germline CDR1 and CDR2: LNHDA and SQIVND (reference sequence). V was clipped by 7 bases and J by 3 bases, with 12 bases between them. CDR3 residues: CASNPQRDTEAFF. For the CDR3, the DNA is TGTGCCAGTAATCCTCAAAGGGACACTGAAGCTTTCTTT.

The chain couples TRBV13 to TRBJ1-5, with TRBD1 matching 10 bases. With V trimmed by 5 bases and J by 4 bases, 2 bases remained unmatched. The CDR3 is 14 residues long. In germline, CDR1 is PRHDT, CDR2 FYEKMQ (reference sequence). The CDR3 nucleotides are TGTGCCAGCAGCAGGGGACAGGGGAATCAGCCCCAGCATTTT. It encodes CASSRGQGNQPQHF.

The chain couples TRBV7-2 to TRBJ2-2; D call uncertain. V lost 3 bases and J 0 bases, leaving 11 bases between the germline ends. The CDR3 is made up of 16 amino acids. Germline V gives CDR1 SGHTA, CDR2 FQGNSA. The CDR3 nucleotides are TGTGCCAGCAGCTTCCATGGCGATGCGAACACCGGGGAGCTGTTTTTT. It specifies CASSFHGDANTGELFF.

This chain joins TRBV6-5 and TRBJ2-7, with unresolved D. Trimming stripped 2 bases from V and 7 bases from J, with 9 bases between. The CDR3 runs 12 residues. CDR1 is MNHEY and CDR2 is SVGAGI in the germline V gene. The CDR3 sequence is CASSYPLGEQYF. As DNA, the CDR3 is TGTGCCAGCAGTTACCCCCTGGGGGAGCAGTACTTC.

The chain has TRBV4-2 and TRBJ2-7; 11 bases are shared with TRBD2. Germline CDR1 and CDR2: LGHNA and YNFKEQ. The CDR3 extends over 16 amino acids. Germline trimming cut 2 bases from V and 4 bases from J; bases unmatched to any gene: 7. The CDR3 sequence: CASSQHLAGGRYEQYF. The DNA for the CDR3 is TGTGCCAGCAGCCAACATTTAGCGGGGGGGCGTTACGAGCAGTACTTC.

J is TRBJ2-2 and V is TRBV7-6; D is ambiguous. Trimming cost V 4 bases and J 6 bases, with 12 bases left between them. The CDR3 covers 14 residues. Germline V gene sequence: CDR1 SGHVS, CDR2 FNYEAQ. For the CDR3, the DNA is TGTGCCAGCAGCTCCCAGACTGGGCCCGGGGAGCTGTTTTTT. This codes for CASSSQTGPGELFF.

The chain joins TRBV28 to TRBJ2-7; D ambiguous. The CDR3 length is 12 residues. V was trimmed by 5 bases and J by 7 bases, leaving 12 bases between them. The germline gives CDR1 MDHEN, CDR2 SYDVKM. CDR3 nucleotides: TGTGCCAGCAGTCTGAGACGTCTTGAGCAGTACTTC. This codes for CASSLRRLEQYF.